This T cell receptor (beta chain) was sequenced during a study of blood T cell repertoires in COVID-19 (TCRdb year 2020). Regarding the study in general: Samples covering the acute and convalescent phases of COVID-19 were provided by collaborators in the United States, Italy and Spain. The prospective study material was composed of cDNA or gDNA derived from T cells, B-cell-depleted T cells, or PBMCs. Deeply sampled blood TCRbeta repertoires from subjects exposed to, actively infected with, or recovered from COVID-19 were included in the dataset. The repertoires were released in a freely available public database meant as a resource for research on the immune response to SARS-CoV-2. The samples were drawn from the first 160 participants of the ongoing ImmuneRACE study and from 1,254 subjects provided by 6 global collaborators. The sample metadata nearly always contained a de-identified subject ID, COVID-19 status, age in years and sex. HLA class I and class II types, where available, came from metadata supplied by the sample provider rather than from assay-based typing.

Results the study describes overall, beyond this receptor: How much clinical and demographic metadata was included differed by source and by participant, and the metadata was provided uncurated.

The CDR3, from cysteine to phenylalanine, totals 14 residues. The retained sequence is limited to the CDR3, 42 bases, with the frame set at the first base. Taken from the germline V gene, the CDR1 and CDR2 loops are MNHEY and SVGAGI. The junction shows trimming of 5 bases on V and 9 bases on J, and the gene matches do not reach 12 bases of it. Enrolling through a virtual design, the prospective study's participants ranged in age from about 18 to 100 years and lived across roughly 23 United States geographic areas. In the prospective study, cohorts were assigned on the basis of participant-reported clinical history obtained from a screening survey and a study questionnaire. For ImmuneRACE Cohort 3, a participant was defined as recovered based on two consecutive negative NP/OP PCR tests, clearance by a healthcare professional, or resolution of symptoms. In the prospective study, whole blood, serum and a nasopharyngeal or oropharyngeal swab were collected from each participant by mobile phlebotomists. Over a roughly 2-month period, participants in the prospective study had the option of providing additional blood draws and questionnaires. Prospective study blood samples were shipped either frozen or at room temperature before DNA extraction.

In this sample, this clone turned up once. Its antigen specificity is not known. Base qualities were left out, and no much larger clone turns up one base away. TCRbeta CDR3 regions were amplified from genomic DNA by means of the immunoSEQ Assay, a bias-controlled multiplex PCR. On the study's bioinformatics: The number of nucleated cells in each sample was estimated from the amplification of reference gene primers within the assay. Sequence reads were collapsed and filtered to measure the absolute abundance of every unique TCRbeta CDR3 rearrangement. Productive Simpson clonality was computed per sample as the square root of Simpson's diversity index over productive rearrangements. Here the immuneACCESS table is served through TCRdb, limited to in-frame sequences with V and J called. Missing clones are a known gap in these copies; in checked studies unresolved V genes cover under half, and the rest lacks a known reason. V and J calls and clone size are given by that table; D and trimming were obtained from the DNA. In all, the sample holds roughly 140,000 clones, and around 84% of those were seen once. Roughly 7% of the sample lies in the top ten.

The sequenced sample was PBMCs or T cells enriched from blood (not recorded which). The sequence came from a man aged 45-60 years who had recovered from COVID-19. The chain employs TRBV6-5 and TRBJ2-7; the central 8 bases match TRBD2. This receptor has the CDR3 CASSPREGGTGQYF. The sequence in DNA is TGTGCCAGCAGTCCCCGGGAGGGGGGTACGGGGCAGTACTTC.